This entry lists 10 T cell receptor beta chains sequenced from one sample in a study of cytomegalovirus exposure and HLA in healthy donors. PCR was performed using 60 Vbeta and 13 Jbeta primers. Libraries were prepared by immunoSEQ multiplex PCR; TCRdb keeps only in-frame clonotypes and omits some of them. The sample lists approximately 100,000 clones, around 68% seen once, with approximately 1.1% in the top ten. The sequencing input was PBMCs. Receptor source: a female donor in good health and CMV-seronegative.

The rearrangement joins TRBV9 to TRBJ1-2; no clear D. The germline V and J ends were trimmed by 0 bases and 6 bases, with 12 bases remaining between them. The germline gives CDR1 SGDLS, CDR2 YYNGEE. The CDR3 runs to 14 residues. CDR3 amino acids: CASSVGEGQNGYTF. The CDR3 nucleotides read TGTGCCAGCAGCGTAGGTGAGGGCCAAAATGGCTACACCTTC.

This sequence joins TRBV4-1 and TRBJ2-2, with TRBD2 as a possible D gene (6 bases). V shed 0 bases and J shed 5 bases, with 13 bases lying between them. CDR3 length equals 16 residues. From germline, CDR1 is MGHRA and CDR2 YSYEKL. In nucleotides, the CDR3 is TGCGCCAGCAGCCAAGATGTGCGGGGTGGGACCGGGGAGCTGTTTTTT. The encoded protein is CASSQDVRGGTGELFF.

This chain uses TRBV6-5 with TRBJ1-1; possibly TRBD1 for D (5 bases). Trimming stripped 7 bases from V and 4 bases from J, with 13 bases between. Germline values: CDR1 MNHEY, CDR2 SVGAGI. The CDR3 loop spans 13 amino acids. The CDR3 DNA reads TGTGCCAGCAAATTAGCGGGGGGCACTGAAGCTTTCTTT. As protein: CASKLAGGTEAFF.

The genes are TRBV6-1 and TRBJ1-5; a weak D match, TRBD1 (6 bases). The CDR3 has 15 amino acids. Per the germline V gene, CDR1 is MNHNS and CDR2 is SASEGT. V lost 1 base, J lost 5 bases, and 12 bases lay in between. The chain's CDR3 is CASSEGGQHYQPQHF. The CDR3 DNA follows: TGTGCCAGCAGTGAAGGAGGACAGCACTATCAGCCCCAGCATTTT.

The chain is built from TRBV5-1 and TRBJ2-2; 7 positions match TRBD2. The CDR3 runs 15 residues. The germline CDR1 and CDR2 sequences are SGHRS and YFSETQ. V trimming: 2 bases; J trimming: 2 bases; junction bases outside the gene matches: 3. The CDR3 sequence: CASSFSGGNTGELFF. As DNA, the CDR3 is TGCGCCAGCAGCTTTTCGGGAGGAAACACCGGGGAGCTGTTTTTT.

The rearrangement joins TRBV7-2 to TRBJ2-1, with 7 bases aligning to TRBD1. The ends lost 4 bases at V and 6 bases at J; junction bases unmatched: 9. CDR1 SGHTA and CDR2 FQGNSA come from the germline V gene. The CDR3 is 15 residues long. The CDR3 region has the DNA TGTGCCAGCAGCTCTAAGGGGGCTGGCGTCAATGAGCAGTTCTTC. It is translated as CASSSKGAGVNEQFF.

The chain joins TRBV6-5 to TRBJ2-7, with 11 bases matching TRBD2. The V segment lost 7 bases and the J segment 7 bases; nucleotides outside the gene matches: 9. Germline V gene data show CDR1 as MNHEY and CDR2 as SVGAGI. The CDR3 has 14 residues. The chain's CDR3 is CASIPTSGAGEQYF. CDR3 coding DNA: TGTGCCAGCATCCCGACTAGCGGGGCTGGGGAGCAGTACTTC.

The chain joins TRBV7-8 to TRBJ2-1; TRBD2 might be the D (6 bases). The CDR3 contains 14 residues. The germline gives CDR1 SGHVS, CDR2 FQNEAQ. The ends were cut back, 3 bases at V and 0 bases at J, with 6 bases in the middle. DNA for the CDR3: TGTGCCAGCAGCTTCGGGGGCTCCTACAATGAGCAGTTCTTC. It translates to CASSFGGSYNEQFF.

J is TRBJ1-2 and V is TRBV29-1; a possible D gene is TRBD1 (6 bases). From germline, CDR1 is SQVTM and CDR2 ANQGSEA. The CDR3 has 12 residues. Trimming left V 4 bases short and J 1 base short, with 7 bases between. The CDR3 reads CSVGGGNYGYTF. The DNA for the CDR3 is TGCAGCGTTGGAGGGGGTAACTATGGCTACACCTTC.

With respect to this clone: An end of the junction does not agree with germline; a read error may underlie this. V is TRBV15 and J is TRBJ1-5; TRBD1 aligns across 10 bases. CDR1 is LNHNV, CDR2 YYDKDF, per germline (reference sequence). This CDR3 spans 17 amino acids. The CDR3 coding sequence is TGTGTCACCAGCAGAGATCAAGGGGGACAGGGGAATCAGCCCCAGCATTTT. Translating gives CVTSRDQGGQGNQPQHF.